This passage covers 2 T cell receptor beta chains from one sample sequenced in a study of cytomegalovirus exposure and HLA in healthy donors. 13 Jbeta primers and 60 Vbeta primers were used for the PCR. Some clones are missing from TCRdb's copy, which holds only in-frame ones; the method was immunoSEQ multiplex PCR. The sample yields 200,000 to 300,000 clones, just under 85% seen once. Specimen: PBMCs. These receptors originate from a woman in her 40s in good health and CMV-seropositive.

V is TRBV19 and J is TRBJ2-7; D is perhaps TRBD2 (6 bases). Trimming stripped 5 bases from V and 7 bases from J, with 21 bases between. Germline V CDR1 and CDR2: LNHDA, SQIVND (reference sequence). The CDR3 extends over 15 amino acids. CDR3 bases: TGTGCCAGTAGTCCACGTGGGCCCCTGGGGGGTGAGCAGTACTTC. Encoded protein: CASSPRGPLGGEQYF.

The CDR3 protein is CASSQDLSSYNSPLHF. For the CDR3, the DNA is TGCGCCAGCAGCCAAGACCTGAGCTCCTATAATTCACCCCTCCACTTT. The chain uses TRBV4-3 and TRBJ1-6; D is undetermined. V was pared by 0 bases and J by 0 bases, with 6 bases between. The CDR3 is 16 amino acids. Germline V gives CDR1 LGHNA, CDR2 YSLEER.